These 20 T cell receptor beta chains share one sample of origin, sequenced in a study of response to subunit inactivated influenza vaccine. TCRdb processed the RT-PCR reads anew with MiXCR; each CDR3 protein has one entry. There are 500,000 to 600,000 distinct CDR3 sequences in the sample; 14% occur only once, and around 10% lies in the top ten. The material sequenced was PBMCs from blood, taken 11 to 12 days after vaccination. These TCRs come from a man in his fifties or sixties who received an inactivated influenza vaccine.

The chain links TRBV2 to TRBJ2-7; 10 positions match TRBD2. This CDR3 region has 16 residues. The J segment lost 6 bases and the V segment lost 1 base, leaving 9 bases of the junction unmatched. Germline loops: CDR1 SNHLY, CDR2 FYNNEI. CDR3: CASSEGGLAAMGEQYF. In DNA, the CDR3 is TGTGCCAGCAGTGAAGGCGGACTAGCGGCTATGGGCGAGCAGTACTTC. The full variable domain, its missing parts supplied by reference TRBV2 and TRBJ2-7, is EPEVTQTPSHQVTQMGQEVILRCVPISNHLYFYWYRQILGQKVEFLVSFYNNEISEKSEIFDDQFSVERPDGSNFTLKIRSTKLEDSAMYFCASSEGGLAAMGEQYFGPGTRLTVT.

The V call is TRBV7-6, the J call TRBJ2-3; maybe TRBD2 (5 bases). This CDR3 spans 14 amino acids. V was cut by 0 bases and J by 3 bases, with 7 bases left in between. Per the germline V gene, CDR1 is SGHVS and CDR2 is FNYEAQ. The CDR3 DNA reads as TGTGCCAGCAGCTTAGCGGAGGTAACAGATACGCAGTATTTT. It specifies CASSLAEVTDTQYF. The entire variable domain, with the rest obtained from reference TRBV7-6 and TRBJ2-3, is as follows: GAGVSQSPRYKVTKRGQDVALRCDPISGHVSLYWYRQALGQGPEFLTYFNYEAQQDKSGLPNDRFSAERPEGSISTLTIQRTEQRDSAMYRCASSLAEVTDTQYFGPGTRLTVL.

This clonotype came up a few times. The chain is built from TRBV6-1 and TRBJ2-1; 9 bases align to TRBD2. The ends lost 7 bases at V and 1 base at J; junction bases unmatched: 11. The CDR3 sequence is 17 residues long. The germline V gene encodes CDR1 MNHNS and CDR2 SASEGT. The DNA for the CDR3 is TGTGCCAGCAACTTCCCAGAGAGCGGGGGGTCCTACAATGAGCAGTTCTTC. Protein product: CASNFPESGGSYNEQFF.

The chain is built from TRBV20-1 and TRBJ2-5, with D unresolved. V was trimmed by 6 bases and J by 1 base, leaving 12 bases between them. The CDR3 is made up of 13 amino acids. Germline values: CDR1 DFQATT, CDR2 SNEGSKA (reference sequence). Here the CDR3 reads CSAAIPPQETQYF. CDR3 DNA sequence: TGCAGTGCGGCCATCCCCCCCCAAGAGACCCAGTACTTC.

This chain connects TRBV20-1 to TRBJ1-5; perhaps TRBD1 as D (6 bases). This CDR3 is built from 15 residues. The V gene lost 5 bases and the J gene lost 3 bases, with 17 bases spanning the gap. Germline V gene data show CDR1 as DFQATT and CDR2 as SNEGSKA (reference sequence). This CDR3 is CSAAEQGEHNQPQHF. The CDR3 DNA is TGCAGTGCTGCCGAACAGGGAGAACACAATCAGCCCCAGCATTTT.

This clonotype has a handful of counts. The V call is TRBV4-1, the J call TRBJ1-2, with unresolved D. CDR1 and CDR2 (germline): MGHRA, YSYEKL. The V end was cut by 4 bases, the J end by 4 bases, with 10 bases between. This CDR3 contains 13 residues. This CDR3 reads CASSPGITYGYTF. The CDR3 DNA reads TGCGCCAGCAGCCCCGGGATCACCTATGGCTACACCTTC.

The table lists this clonotype with many counts. This chain links TRBV7-8 with TRBJ1-5; 9 bases line up with TRBD1. Germline CDR1 SGHVS, CDR2 FQNEAQ. The CDR3 loop spans 16 amino acids. The J segment lost 7 bases and the V segment lost 5 bases, leaving 12 bases of the junction unmatched. The CDR3 DNA is TGTGCCAGCAGCCGCAGACGGGACAGGGTGCGACAGCCCCAGCATTTT. Translation gives CASSRRRDRVRQPQHF.

The chain combines TRBV3-1 with TRBJ1-1; D not resolved. This CDR3 contains 15 residues. Germline values: CDR1 LGHDT, CDR2 YNNKEL (reference sequence). Trimming left V 2 bases short and J 1 base short, with 11 bases between. The CDR3 nucleotides read TGTGCCAGCAGCCAACCCGGACGGGAGAACACTGAAGCTTTCTTT. Protein: CASSQPGRENTEAFF. Full variable domain (missing parts from reference TRBV3-1 and TRBJ1-1): DTAVSQTPKYLVTQMGNDKSIKCEQNLGHDTMYWYKQDSKKFLKIMFSYNNKELIINETVPNRFSPKSPDKAHLNLHINSLELGDSAVYFCASSQPGRENTEAFFGQGTRLTVV.

This clonotype has just a few counts. This chain connects TRBV4-3 to TRBJ2-4; 7 positions agree with TRBD1. Germline CDR1 reads LGHNA; CDR2 reads YSLEER. Trimming cost V 5 bases and J 0 bases; bases outside gene matches: 4. This CDR3 contains 15 residues. The CDR3 DNA reads as TGCGCCAGCAGCATGGACAGGCTAGCCAAAAACATTCAGTACTTC. Protein: CASSMDRLAKNIQYF.

The chain uses TRBV5-1 and TRBJ1-1; possible D gene TRBD1, 6 bases. CDR1 is SGHRS, CDR2 YFSETQ, per germline. This CDR3 is built from 17 residues. V lost 3 bases to trimming and J lost 0 bases, with 18 bases between them. CDR3 nucleotide sequence: TGCGCCAGCAGCTCCGGGACATTACAGAACATGAACACTGAAGCTTTCTTT. Amino acid sequence: CASSSGTLQNMNTEAFF.

This clonotype was seen a few times. The chain's CDR3 is CASSKLGRDSNQPQHF. In DNA form, the CDR3 reads TGTGCCAGCAGCAAACTCGGCAGAGATAGCAATCAGCCCCAGCATTTT. The chain is built from TRBV21-1 and TRBJ1-5. TRBV21-1 is a documented pseudogene. CDR3 length: 16 amino acids.

This clonotype was recorded a few times. The V gene is TRBV11-2, the J gene TRBJ1-5; D remains unclear. Germline V gene lookup returns CDR1 SGHAT and CDR2 FQNNGV. The CDR3 length is 16 residues. Trimming stripped 1 base from V and 0 bases from J, with 10 bases between. The CDR3 nucleotides are TGTGCCAGCAGCTTAGTGGTGGGATATAGCAATCAGCCCCAGCATTTT. Encoded protein: CASSLVVGYSNQPQHF.

The table lists this clonotype with many counts. The chain recombines TRBV7-2 with TRBJ1-2, with a weak D call TRBD1 (5 bases). Trimming cost V 5 bases and J 3 bases, with 10 bases left between them. CDR3 length: 13 residues. CDR1 is SGHTA, CDR2 FQGNSA, per germline. The CDR3 sequence: CASSPPGYYGYTF. In nucleotides, the CDR3 is TGTGCCAGCAGCCCCCCAGGGTACTATGGCTACACCTTC.

This clonotype showed up just a few times. This chain uses TRBV20-1 with TRBJ1-6; no firm D call. V was clipped by 3 bases and J by 4 bases, with 13 bases between them. CDR1 DFQATT and CDR2 SNEGSKA come from the germline V gene (reference sequence). The CDR3 extends over 15 amino acids. The DNA for the CDR3 is TGCAGTGCTAGCGAACAGTATAGTTATAATTCACCCCTCCACTTT. Protein: CSASEQYSYNSPLHF.

The chain combines TRBV24-1 with TRBJ2-1; 11 bases map to TRBD2. From germline, CDR1 is KGHDR and CDR2 SFDVKD. This CDR3 has 16 amino acids. V lost 6 bases, J lost 9 bases, and 12 bases stayed unmatched. The CDR3 nucleotides read TGTGCCACCAGTCGAACTAGCGGGGGATCGGGCGGTGAGCAGTTCTTC. This sequence encodes CATSRTSGGSGGEQFF.

This clonotype was counted many times. The chain has TRBV12-3 or TRBV12-4 and TRBJ2-7; 8 bases are a match to TRBD2. This CDR3 comprises 14 residues. J lost 1 base, V lost 5 bases, and 4 bases had no gene match. CDR3: CASSTGRVSYEQYF. The DNA of the CDR3 is TGTGCCAGCAGTACCGGGAGGGTTTCCTACGAGCAGTACTTC.

The table lists this clonotype with a few counts. The chain uses TRBV14 and TRBJ1-1, with D hard to call. This CDR3 is 12 amino acids long. Germline V gene sequence: CDR1 SGHDN, CDR2 FVKESK. Trimming pared 3 bases from V and 6 bases from J, leaving 8 bases between. The CDR3 nucleotides are TGTGCCAGCAGCCATCTTCCCCCTGAAGCTTTCTTT. It specifies CASSHLPPEAFF.

The J gene is TRBJ2-7, the V gene TRBV6-2 or TRBV6-3; unclear D gene. Germline V gene sequence: CDR1 MNHEY, CDR2 SVGEGT. The length of the CDR3 is 15 residues. V was pared by 2 bases and J by 1 base, with 12 bases between. CDR3 DNA sequence: TGTGCCAGCAGTTACCCGGCAGTTTCATCCTACGAGCAGTACTTC. Its protein product is CASSYPAVSSYEQYF.

The gene calls are TRBV6-1 and TRBJ2-4; D is unresolved. Germline CDR1 is MNHNS and CDR2 is SASEGT. The CDR3 loop spans 13 amino acids. V was pared by 1 base and J by 5 bases, with 6 bases between. CDR3 amino acids: CASSEGHQNIQYF. The CDR3, as DNA: TGTGCCAGCAGTGAAGGTCATCAAAACATTCAGTACTTC.

The gene calls are TRBV20-1 and TRBJ2-7, with D maybe TRBD2 (7 bases). The germline CDR1 and CDR2 sequences are DFQATT and SNEGSKA (reference sequence). This CDR3 contains 15 residues. The V gene lost 0 bases and the J gene lost 2 bases, with 14 bases spanning the gap. CDR3 nucleotide sequence: TGCAGTGCTAGAGATTCCCCGGGGGGCACCTACGAGCAGTACTTC. Its protein product is CSARDSPGGTYEQYF.